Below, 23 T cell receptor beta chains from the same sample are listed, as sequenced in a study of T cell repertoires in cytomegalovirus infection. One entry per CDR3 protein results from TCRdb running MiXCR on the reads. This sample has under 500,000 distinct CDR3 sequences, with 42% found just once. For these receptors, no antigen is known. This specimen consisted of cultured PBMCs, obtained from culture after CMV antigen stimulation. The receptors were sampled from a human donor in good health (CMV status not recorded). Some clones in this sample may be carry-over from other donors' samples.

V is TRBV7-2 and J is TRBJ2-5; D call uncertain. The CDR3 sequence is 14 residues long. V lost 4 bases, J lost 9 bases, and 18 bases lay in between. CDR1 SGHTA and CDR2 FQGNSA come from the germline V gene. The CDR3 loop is CASSSPSLGWSQYF. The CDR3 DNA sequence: TGTGCCAGCAGCTCCCCTTCTCTTGGCTGGTCCCAGTACTTC.

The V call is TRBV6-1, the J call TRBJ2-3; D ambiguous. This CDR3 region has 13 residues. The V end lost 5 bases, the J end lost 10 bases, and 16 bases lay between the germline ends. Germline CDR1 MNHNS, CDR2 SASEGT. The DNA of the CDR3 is TGTGCCAGCAGTACACAGCCCCCTCAACCGCAGTATTTT. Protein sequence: CASSTQPPQPQYF.

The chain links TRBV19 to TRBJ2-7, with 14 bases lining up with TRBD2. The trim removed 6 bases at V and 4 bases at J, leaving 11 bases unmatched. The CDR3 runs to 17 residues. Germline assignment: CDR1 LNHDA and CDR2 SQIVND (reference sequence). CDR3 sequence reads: CASSRGTSGRVPYEQYF. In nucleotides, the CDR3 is TGTGCCAGTAGCCGGGGGACTAGCGGGAGAGTCCCATACGAGCAGTACTTC. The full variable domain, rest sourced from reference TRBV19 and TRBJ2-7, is DGGITQSPKYLFRKEGQNVTLSCEQNLNHDAMYWYRQDPGQGLRLIYYSQIVNDFQKGDIAEGYSVSREKKESFPLTVTSAQKNPTAFYLCASSRGTSGRVPYEQYFGPGTRLTVT.

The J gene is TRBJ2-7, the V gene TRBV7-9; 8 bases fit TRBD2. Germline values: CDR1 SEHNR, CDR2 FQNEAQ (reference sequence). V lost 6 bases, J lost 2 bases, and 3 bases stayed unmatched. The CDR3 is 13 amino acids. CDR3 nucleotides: TGTGCCAGCAGTGGACTAGCAGCCTACGAGCAGTACTTC. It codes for CASSGLAAYEQYF. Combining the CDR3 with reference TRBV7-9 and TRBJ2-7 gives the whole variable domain DTGVSQNPRHKITKRGQNVTFRCDPISEHNRLYWYRQTLGQGPEFLTYFQNEAQLEKSRLLSDRFSAERPKGSFSTLEIQRTEQGDSAMYLCASSGLAAYEQYFGPGTRLTVT.

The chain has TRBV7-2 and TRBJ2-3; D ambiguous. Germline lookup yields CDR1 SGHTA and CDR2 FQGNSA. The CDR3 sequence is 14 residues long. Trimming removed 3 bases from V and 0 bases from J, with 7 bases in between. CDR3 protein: CASSFRPSTDTQYF. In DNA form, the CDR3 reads TGTGCCAGCAGCTTTCGCCCCAGCACAGATACGCAGTATTTT.

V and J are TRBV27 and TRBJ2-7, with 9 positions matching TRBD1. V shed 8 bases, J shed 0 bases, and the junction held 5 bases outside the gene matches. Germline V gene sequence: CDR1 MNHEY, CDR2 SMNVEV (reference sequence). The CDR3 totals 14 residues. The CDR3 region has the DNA TGTGCCAGCGCCGGGACAGGGATCTCCTACGAGCAGTACTTC. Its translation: CASAGTGISYEQYF.

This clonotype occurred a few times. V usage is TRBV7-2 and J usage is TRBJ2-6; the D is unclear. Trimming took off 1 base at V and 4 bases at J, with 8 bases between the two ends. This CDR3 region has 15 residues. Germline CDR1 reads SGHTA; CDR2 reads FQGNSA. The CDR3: CASSLVGTGANVLTF. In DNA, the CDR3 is TGTGCCAGCAGCTTAGTGGGCACCGGGGCCAACGTCCTGACTTTC.

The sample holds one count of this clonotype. The CDR3 protein is CASSQDRVGWPKNIQYF. CDR3 coding DNA: TGCGCCAGCAGCCAAGATCGGGTAGGGTGGCCCAAAAACATTCAGTACTTC. The rearrangement links TRBV4-3 to TRBJ2-4; D remains ambiguous. CDR1 and CDR2 from the germline V gene are LGHNA and YSLEER. V shed 0 bases and J shed 2 bases, with 14 bases lying between them. The CDR3 loop spans 17 amino acids.

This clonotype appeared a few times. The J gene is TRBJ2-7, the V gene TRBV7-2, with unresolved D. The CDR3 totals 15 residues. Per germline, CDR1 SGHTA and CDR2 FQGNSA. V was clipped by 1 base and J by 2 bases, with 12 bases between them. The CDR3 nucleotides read TGTGCCAGCAGCTTAGATCTGGCCACTACCTACGAGCAGTACTTC. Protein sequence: CASSLDLATTYEQYF. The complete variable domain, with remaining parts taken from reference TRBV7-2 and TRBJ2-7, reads GAGVSQSPSNKVTEKGKDVELRCDPISGHTALYWYRQSLGQGLEFLIYFQGNSAPDKSGLPSDRFSAERTGGSVSTLTIQRTQQEDSAVYLCASSLDLATTYEQYFGPGTRLTVT.

In nucleotides, the CDR3 is TGTGCCAGCCACGGGACGGAGAGCTCTGGGGCCAACGTCCTGACTTTC. Encoded protein: CASHGTESSGANVLTF. The rearrangement joins TRBV9 to TRBJ2-6, with D perhaps given as TRBD1 or TRBD2 (5 bases each). Trimming shortened V by 7 bases and J by 0 bases, and 14 bases separated the two germline ends. The CDR3 covers 16 residues. From germline, CDR1 is SGDLS and CDR2 YYNGEE.

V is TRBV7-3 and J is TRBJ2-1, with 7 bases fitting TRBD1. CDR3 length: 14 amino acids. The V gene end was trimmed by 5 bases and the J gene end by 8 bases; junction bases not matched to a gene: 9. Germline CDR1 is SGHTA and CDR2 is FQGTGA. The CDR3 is CASSDDGTAYEQFF. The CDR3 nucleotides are TGTGCCAGCAGCGACGACGGGACAGCCTATGAGCAGTTCTTC. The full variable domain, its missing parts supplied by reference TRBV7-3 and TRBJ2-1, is GAGVSQTPSNKVTEKGKYVELRCDPISGHTALYWYRQSLGQGPEFLIYFQGTGAADDSGLPNDRFFAVRPEGSVSTLKIQRTERGDSAVYLCASSDDGTAYEQFFGPGTRLTVL.

The CDR3 is CASSFSPGETGELFF. In DNA form, the CDR3 reads TGTGCCAGCAGTTTCAGTCCAGGGGAAACCGGGGAGCTGTTTTTT. This chain connects TRBV12-3 or TRBV12-4 to TRBJ2-2; TRBD1 is a possible D gene (6 bases). V lost 3 bases to trimming and J lost 5 bases, with 13 bases between them. CDR3 size: 15 residues.

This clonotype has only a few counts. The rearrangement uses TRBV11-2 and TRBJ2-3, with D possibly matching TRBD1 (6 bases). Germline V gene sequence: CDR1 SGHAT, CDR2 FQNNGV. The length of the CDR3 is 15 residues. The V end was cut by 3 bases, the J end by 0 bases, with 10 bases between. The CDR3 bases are TGTGCCAGCAGCTTCGGACAGCCTAGCACAGATACGCAGTATTTT. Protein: CASSFGQPSTDTQYF.

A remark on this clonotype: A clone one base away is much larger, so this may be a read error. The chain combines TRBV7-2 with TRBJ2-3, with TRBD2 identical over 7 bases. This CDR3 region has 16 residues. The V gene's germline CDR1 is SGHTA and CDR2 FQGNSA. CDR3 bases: TGTGCCTGCAGCTTATCCCCTAGCGGATCCACAGATACGCAGTATTTT. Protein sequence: CACSLSPSGSTDTQYF. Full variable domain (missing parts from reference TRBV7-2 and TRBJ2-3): GAGVSQSPSNKVTEKGKDVELRCDPISGHTALYWYRQSLGQGLEFLIYFQGNSAPDKSGLPSDRFSAERTGGSVSTLTIQRTQQEDSAVYLCACSLSPSGSTDTQYFGPGTRLTVL.

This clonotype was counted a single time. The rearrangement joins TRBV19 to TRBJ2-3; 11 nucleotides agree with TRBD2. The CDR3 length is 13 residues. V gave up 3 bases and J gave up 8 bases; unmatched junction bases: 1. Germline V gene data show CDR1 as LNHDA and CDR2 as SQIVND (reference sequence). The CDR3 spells CASSMGTSGTQYF. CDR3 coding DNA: TGTGCCAGTAGTATGGGGACTAGCGGTACGCAGTATTTT. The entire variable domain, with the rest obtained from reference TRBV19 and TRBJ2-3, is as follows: DGGITQSPKYLFRKEGQNVTLSCEQNLNHDAMYWYRQDPGQGLRLIYYSQIVNDFQKGDIAEGYSVSREKKESFPLTVTSAQKNPTAFYLCASSMGTSGTQYFGPGTRLTVL.

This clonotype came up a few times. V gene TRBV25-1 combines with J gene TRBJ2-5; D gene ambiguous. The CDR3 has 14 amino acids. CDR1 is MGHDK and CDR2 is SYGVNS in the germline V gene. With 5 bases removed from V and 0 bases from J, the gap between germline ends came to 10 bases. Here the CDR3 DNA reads TGTGCCAGCAGTTCCAGGAGAGACCAAGAGACCCAGTACTTC. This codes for CASSSRRDQETQYF.

In DNA, the CDR3 is TGTGCCAGCAGCCAACCGCTAGCGGGGACAAGCTCCTACGAGCAGTACTTC. Protein: CASSQPLAGTSSYEQYF. The chain links TRBV4-2 to TRBJ2-7; 9 nucleotides align to TRBD2. This CDR3 comprises 17 residues. Germline values: CDR1 LGHNA, CDR2 YNFKEQ. V lost 2 bases to trimming and J lost 0 bases; unmatched junction nucleotides: 8.

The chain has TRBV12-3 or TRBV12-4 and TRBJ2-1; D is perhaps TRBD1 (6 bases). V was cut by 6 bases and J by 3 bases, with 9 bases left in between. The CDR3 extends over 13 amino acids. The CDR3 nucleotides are TGTGCCAGCAGCGGACAGCTCTACAATGAGCAGTTCTTC. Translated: CASSGQLYNEQFF.

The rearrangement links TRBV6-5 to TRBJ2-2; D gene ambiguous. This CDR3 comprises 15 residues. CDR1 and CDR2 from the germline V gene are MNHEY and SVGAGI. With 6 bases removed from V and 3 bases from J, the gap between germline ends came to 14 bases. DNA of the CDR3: TGTGCCAGCAGACATGACACCCCCGACACCGGGGAGCTGTTTTTT. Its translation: CASRHDTPDTGELFF.

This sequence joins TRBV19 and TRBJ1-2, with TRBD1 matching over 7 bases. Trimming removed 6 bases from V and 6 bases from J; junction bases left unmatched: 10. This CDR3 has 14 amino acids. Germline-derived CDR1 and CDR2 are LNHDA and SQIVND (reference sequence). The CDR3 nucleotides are TGTGCCAGTAGCGAAAACGACAGGGTCCATGGCTACACCTTC. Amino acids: CASSENDRVHGYTF. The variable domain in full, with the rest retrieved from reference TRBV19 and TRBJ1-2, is DGGITQSPKYLFRKEGQNVTLSCEQNLNHDAMYWYRQDPGQGLRLIYYSQIVNDFQKGDIAEGYSVSREKKESFPLTVTSAQKNPTAFYLCASSENDRVHGYTFGSGTRLTVV.

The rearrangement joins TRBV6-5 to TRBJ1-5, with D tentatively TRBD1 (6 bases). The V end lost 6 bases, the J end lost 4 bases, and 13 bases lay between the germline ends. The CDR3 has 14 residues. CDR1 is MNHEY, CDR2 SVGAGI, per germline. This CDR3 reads CASSRGGANQPQHF. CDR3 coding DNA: TGTGCCAGCAGCCGTGGGGGGGCTAATCAGCCCCAGCATTTT.

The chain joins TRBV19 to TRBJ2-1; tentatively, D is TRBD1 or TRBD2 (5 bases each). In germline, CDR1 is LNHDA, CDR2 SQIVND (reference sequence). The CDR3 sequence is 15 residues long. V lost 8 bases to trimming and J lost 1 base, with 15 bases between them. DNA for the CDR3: TGTGCCAGTTTGAATAGCTGGGGGTCCTACAATGAGCAGTTCTTC. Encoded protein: CASLNSWGSYNEQFF.

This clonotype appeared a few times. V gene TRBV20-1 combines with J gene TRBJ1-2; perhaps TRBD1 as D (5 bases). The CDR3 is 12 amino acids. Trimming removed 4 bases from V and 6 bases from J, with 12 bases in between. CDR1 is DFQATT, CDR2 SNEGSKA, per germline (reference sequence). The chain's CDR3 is CSAMVQGDGYTF. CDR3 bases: TGCAGTGCTATGGTCCAGGGCGATGGCTACACCTTC.